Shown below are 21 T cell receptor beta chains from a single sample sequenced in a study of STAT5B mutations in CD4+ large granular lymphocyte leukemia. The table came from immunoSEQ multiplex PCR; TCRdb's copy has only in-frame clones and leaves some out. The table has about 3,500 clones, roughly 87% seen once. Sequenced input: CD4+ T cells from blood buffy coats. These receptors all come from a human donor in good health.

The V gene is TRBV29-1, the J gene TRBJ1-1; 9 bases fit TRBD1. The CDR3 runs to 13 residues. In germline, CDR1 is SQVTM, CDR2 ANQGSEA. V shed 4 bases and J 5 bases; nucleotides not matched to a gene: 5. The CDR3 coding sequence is TGCAGCGTTGCCCCCGGACAGGGGACTGAAGCTTTCTTT. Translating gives CSVAPGQGTEAFF.

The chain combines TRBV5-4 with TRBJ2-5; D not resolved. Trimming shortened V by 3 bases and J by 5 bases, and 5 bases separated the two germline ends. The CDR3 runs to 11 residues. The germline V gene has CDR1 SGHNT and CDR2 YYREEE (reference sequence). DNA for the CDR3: TGTGCCAGCAGCTCCCCGGAGACCCAGTACTTC. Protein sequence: CASSSPETQYF.

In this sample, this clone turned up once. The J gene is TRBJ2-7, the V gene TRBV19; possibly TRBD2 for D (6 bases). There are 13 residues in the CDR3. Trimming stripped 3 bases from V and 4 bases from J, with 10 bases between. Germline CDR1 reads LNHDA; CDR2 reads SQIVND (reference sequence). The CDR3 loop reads CASSISGSYEQYF. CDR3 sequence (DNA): TGTGCCAGTAGTATTAGCGGATCATACGAGCAGTACTTC.

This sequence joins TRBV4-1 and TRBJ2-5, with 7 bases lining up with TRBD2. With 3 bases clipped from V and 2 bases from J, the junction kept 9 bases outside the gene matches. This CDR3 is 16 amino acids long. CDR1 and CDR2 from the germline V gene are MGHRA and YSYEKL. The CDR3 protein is CASSHQRGLFQETQYF. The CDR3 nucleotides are TGCGCCAGCAGCCATCAGCGGGGCCTTTTTCAAGAGACCCAGTACTTC.

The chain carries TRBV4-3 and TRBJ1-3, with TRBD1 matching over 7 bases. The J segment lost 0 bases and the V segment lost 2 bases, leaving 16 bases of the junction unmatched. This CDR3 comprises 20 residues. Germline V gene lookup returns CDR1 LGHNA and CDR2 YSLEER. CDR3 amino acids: CASSQSGGGQAGDSGNTIYF. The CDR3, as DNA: TGCGCCAGCAGCCAATCCGGAGGAGGACAGGCTGGGGACTCTGGAAACACCATATATTTT.

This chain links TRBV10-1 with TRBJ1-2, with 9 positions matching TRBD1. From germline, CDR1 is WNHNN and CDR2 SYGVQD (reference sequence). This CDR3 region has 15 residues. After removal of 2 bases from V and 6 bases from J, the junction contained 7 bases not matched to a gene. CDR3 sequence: CASSEQGDRAHGYTF. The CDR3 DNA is TGCGCCAGCAGTGAGCAAGGGGACAGGGCCCATGGCTACACCTTC.

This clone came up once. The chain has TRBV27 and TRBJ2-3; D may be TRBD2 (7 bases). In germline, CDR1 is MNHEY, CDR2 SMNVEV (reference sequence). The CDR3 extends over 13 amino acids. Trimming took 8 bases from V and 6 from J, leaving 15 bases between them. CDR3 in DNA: TGTGCCAGCGCAGGTGGGAGGGGGGATACGCAGTATTTT. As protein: CASAGGRGDTQYF.

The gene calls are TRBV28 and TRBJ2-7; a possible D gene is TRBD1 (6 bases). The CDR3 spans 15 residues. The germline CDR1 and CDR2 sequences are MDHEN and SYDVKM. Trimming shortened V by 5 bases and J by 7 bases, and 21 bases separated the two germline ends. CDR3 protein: CASSGDQGPSREQYF. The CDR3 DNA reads TGTGCCAGCAGTGGGGACCAGGGGCCGTCTCGGGAGCAGTACTTC.

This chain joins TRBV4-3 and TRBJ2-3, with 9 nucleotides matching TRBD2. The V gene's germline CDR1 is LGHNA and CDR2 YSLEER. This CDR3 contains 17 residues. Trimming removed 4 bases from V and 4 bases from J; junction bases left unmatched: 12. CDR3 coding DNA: TGCGCCAGCAGCCCTGGGTTCGGCGGGAGGGGTGCAGATACGCAGTATTTT. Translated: CASSPGFGGRGADTQYF.

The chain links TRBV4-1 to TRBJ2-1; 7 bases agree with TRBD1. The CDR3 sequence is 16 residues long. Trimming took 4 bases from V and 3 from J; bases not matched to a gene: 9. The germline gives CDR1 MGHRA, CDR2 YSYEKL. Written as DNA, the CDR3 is TGCGCCAGCAGCCCCGACCCGGGACAGTACTACAATGAGCAGTTCTTC. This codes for CASSPDPGQYYNEQFF.

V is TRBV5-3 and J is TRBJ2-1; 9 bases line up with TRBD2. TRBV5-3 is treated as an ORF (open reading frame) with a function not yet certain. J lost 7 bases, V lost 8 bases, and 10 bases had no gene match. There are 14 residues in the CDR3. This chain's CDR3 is CASSAAGGLNEQFF. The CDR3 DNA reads TGTGCCAGCAGCGCGGCGGGGGGGCTGAATGAGCAGTTCTTC.

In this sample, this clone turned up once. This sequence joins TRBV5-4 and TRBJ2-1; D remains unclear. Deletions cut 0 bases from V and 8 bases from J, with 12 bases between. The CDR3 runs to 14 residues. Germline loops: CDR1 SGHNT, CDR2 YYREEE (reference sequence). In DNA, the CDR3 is TGTGCCAGCAGCTTGGAGAGCCTCCTGGATGAGCAGTTCTTC. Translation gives CASSLESLLDEQFF.

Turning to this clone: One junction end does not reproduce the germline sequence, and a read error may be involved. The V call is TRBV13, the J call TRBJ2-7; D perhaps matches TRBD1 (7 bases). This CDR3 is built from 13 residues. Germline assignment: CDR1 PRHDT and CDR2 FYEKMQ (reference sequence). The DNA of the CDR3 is TGTGCCAGCAGCTCGGGACAGACGGGACTCGAGCTCTTC. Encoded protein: CASSSGQTGLELF.

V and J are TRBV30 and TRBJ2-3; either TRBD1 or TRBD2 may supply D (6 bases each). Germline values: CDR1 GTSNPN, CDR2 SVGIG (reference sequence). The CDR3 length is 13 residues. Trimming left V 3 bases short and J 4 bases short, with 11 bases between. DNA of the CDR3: TGTGCCTGGAGAGGGGGGTGGCCAGATACGCAGTATTTT. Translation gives CAWRGGWPDTQYF.

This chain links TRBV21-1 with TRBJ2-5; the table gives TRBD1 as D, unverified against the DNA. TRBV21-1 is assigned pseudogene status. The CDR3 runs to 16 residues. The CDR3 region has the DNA TGTGCCAGCAGCAAAAGGCGACAGGTACTCCAAGAGACCCAGTACTTC. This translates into CASSKRRQVLQETQYF.

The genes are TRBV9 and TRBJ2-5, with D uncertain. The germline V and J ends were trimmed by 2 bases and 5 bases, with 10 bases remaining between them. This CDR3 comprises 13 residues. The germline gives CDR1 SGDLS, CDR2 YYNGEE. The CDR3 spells CASSVFMGETQYF. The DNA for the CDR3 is TGTGCCAGCAGCGTCTTTATGGGGGAGACCCAGTACTTC. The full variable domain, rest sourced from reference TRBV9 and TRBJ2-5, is DSGVTQTPKHLITATGQRVTLRCSPRSGDLSVYWYQQSLDQGLQFLIQYYNGEERAKGNILERFSAQQFPDLHSELNLSSLELGDSALYFCASSVFMGETQYFGPGTRLLVL.

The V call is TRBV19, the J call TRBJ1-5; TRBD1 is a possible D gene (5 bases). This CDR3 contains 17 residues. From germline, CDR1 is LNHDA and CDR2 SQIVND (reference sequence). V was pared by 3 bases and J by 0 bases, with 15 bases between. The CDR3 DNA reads TGTGCCAGTAGTATCTTTTTTGCAGGGTCTAGCAATCAGCCCCAGCATTTT. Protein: CASSIFFAGSSNQPQHF. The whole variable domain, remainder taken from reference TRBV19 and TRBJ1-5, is DGGITQSPKYLFRKEGQNVTLSCEQNLNHDAMYWYRQDPGQGLRLIYYSQIVNDFQKGDIAEGYSVSREKKESFPLTVTSAQKNPTAFYLCASSIFFAGSSNQPQHFGDGTRLSIL.

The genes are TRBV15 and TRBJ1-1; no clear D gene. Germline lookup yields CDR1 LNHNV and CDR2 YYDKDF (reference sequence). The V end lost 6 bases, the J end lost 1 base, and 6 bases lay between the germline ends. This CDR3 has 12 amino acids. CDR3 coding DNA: TGTGCCACCAGGGAGGGGAACACTGAAGCTTTCTTT. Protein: CATREGNTEAFF.

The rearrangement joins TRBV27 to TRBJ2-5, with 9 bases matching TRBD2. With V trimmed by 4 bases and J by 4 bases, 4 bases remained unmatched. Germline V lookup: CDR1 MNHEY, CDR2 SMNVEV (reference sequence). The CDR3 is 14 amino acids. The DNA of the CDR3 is TGTGCCAGCAGTTATAGCGGGAGCAGAGAGACCCAGTACTTC. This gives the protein CASSYSGSRETQYF.

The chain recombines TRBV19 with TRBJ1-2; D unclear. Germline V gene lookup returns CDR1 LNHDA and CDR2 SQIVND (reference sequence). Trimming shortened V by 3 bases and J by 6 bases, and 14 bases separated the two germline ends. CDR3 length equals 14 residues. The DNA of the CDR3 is TGTGCCAGTAGTATGGCAGTAGGAATAGATGGCTACACCTTC. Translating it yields CASSMAVGIDGYTF.

CDR3 protein: CASSVETGGYEQYF. CDR3 bases: TGTGCCAGCAGCGTAGAGACAGGGGGCTACGAGCAGTACTTC. The chain combines TRBV9 with TRBJ2-7; 9 bases line up with TRBD1. The CDR3 runs 14 residues. V lost 0 bases to trimming and J lost 3 bases; unmatched junction nucleotides: 1. Looked up from germline, CDR1 is SGDLS and CDR2 is YYNGEE.